This T cell receptor beta chain comes out of a study of shared clonotypes between healthy human individuals. At the level of the study: Aged 18 to 49, the donors were a couple of women and a few men. CD8 memory received one plate per donor, CD8 naive two, CD4 memory three and CD4 naive three. Study conclusions and caveats: Represented diversity, genetic and exposure-history alike, was limited by few donors. Across a handful of donors, naive CD4 shared roughly 5.1%, naive CD8 more than 3%, memory CD4 more than 2%, memory CD8 about 0.4%.

The CDR3 has 14 amino acids. V lost 6 bases and J lost 4; bases outside the gene matches: 5. From germline, CDR1 is SNHLY and CDR2 FYNNEI. Repertoires were generated with immunoSEQ multiplex PCR, while TCRdb's copy carries only in-frame clones and drops some. The sample lists about 230,000 clones, about 65% occurring once. Regarding this clone: Antigen specificity is unknown.

This clonotype was sampled from a man aged 30-40 years in good health. V is TRBV2 and J is TRBJ2-2; 7 bases align to TRBD1. Sequenced input: memory CD4+ T cells sorted from blood. Sample subset: CD45RA-negative fraction. This CDR3 is CASREDRPTGELFF. CDR3 coding DNA: TGTGCCAGCAGGGAGGACAGGCCCACCGGGGAGCTGTTTTTT.